The source of this T cell receptor beta chain is a study of T cell responses to AZD1222 COVID-19 vaccine. General study findings and limits: Dominant at 160-218 and 743-854, vaccine-associated CD4 TCRs also spanned spike. Samples come after the peak T cell response, not at day 14. Among those given AZD1222, only 6 or 7 were seropositive at baseline.

This clone was seen only once. The antigen is not known. The CDR3 has 14 amino acids. Germline trimming cut 2 bases from V and 7 bases from J; bases unmatched to any gene: 6. Germline-derived CDR1 and CDR2 are MNHNS and SASEGT. Profiled with immunoSEQ multiplex PCR; TCRdb holds only in-frame clones, not every one. The sample has fewer than 150,000 clones; nearly 90% are singletons. The sample was peripheral blood, taken 28 days after the second AZD1222 dose. The receptor was derived from an adult who received the AZD1222 COVID-19 vaccine. The chain recombines TRBV6-1 with TRBJ1-1; 8 bases line up with TRBD1. In DNA, the CDR3 is TGTGCCAGCAGTGAAACAGGGGGGCTACTTGAAGCTTTCTTT. Its translation is CASSETGGLLEAFF.